The entry that follows covers one TCR beta chain sequence. The antigen is unknown. This CDR3 is built from 16 residues. In germline, CDR1 is KGHSH, CDR2 LQKENI. Trimming took 2 bases from V and 6 from J, leaving 18 bases between them. This sample is drawn from a study of siplizumab effects on memory and regulatory T cells. General study findings and limits: Naive or memory phenotype was unassignable for roughly 75-97% of proliferating CD4+ or CD8+ clones. Alloreactive sequences whose origin lay in unstimulated CD4+ memory cells were significantly reduced by siplizumab. Proliferating Tregs' suppressive function in siplizumab cultures went unconfirmed.

Assays covered some 98,000 TCR templates per sample. Here immunoSEQ multiplex PCR was the method, and the copy in TCRdb shows in-frame clones only, minus some. The sample has about 100,000 clones, about nine tenths seen once. The receptor comes from a human donor in good health. The sample consisted of non-Treg CD4+ T cells sorted from blood. The V call is TRBV18, the J call TRBJ2-3, with D unresolved. The CDR3 loop is CASSPAAGLVGDTQYF. CDR3 in DNA: TGTGCCAGCTCACCAGCGGCAGGCCTGGTCGGTGATACGCAGTATTTT.